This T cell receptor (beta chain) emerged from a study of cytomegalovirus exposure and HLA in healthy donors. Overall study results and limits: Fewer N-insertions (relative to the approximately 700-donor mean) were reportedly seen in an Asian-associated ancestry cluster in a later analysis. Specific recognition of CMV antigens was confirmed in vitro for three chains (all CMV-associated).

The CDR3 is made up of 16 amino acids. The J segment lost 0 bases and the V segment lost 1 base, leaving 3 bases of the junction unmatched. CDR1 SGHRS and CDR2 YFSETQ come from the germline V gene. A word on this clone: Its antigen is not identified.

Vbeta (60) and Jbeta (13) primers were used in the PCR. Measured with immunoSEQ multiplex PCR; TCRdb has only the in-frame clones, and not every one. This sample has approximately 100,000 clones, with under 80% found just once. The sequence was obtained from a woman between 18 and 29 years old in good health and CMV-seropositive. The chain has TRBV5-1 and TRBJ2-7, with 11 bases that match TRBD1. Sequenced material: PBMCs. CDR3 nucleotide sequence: TGCGCCAGCAGCTTGCCGGGGACAGGGGGCTCCTACGAGCAGTACTTC. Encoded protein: CASSLPGTGGSYEQYF.